Listed below are T cell receptor beta chains from one sample, sequenced in a study of metastatic and nonmetastatic thyroid tumors. Through MiXCR, TCRdb re-clonotyped the PCR reads. Of 8,000 to 9,500 clones listed, approximately 30% were seen once; the top ten hold less than 20%. Source material: tumor tissue. The receptor set was obtained from a female donor with papillary thyroid cancer or a benign thyroid nodule (not recorded which). Some clones in this sample may be carry-over from other donors' samples. Each CDR3 is given with its conserved first and last residue. The order of the fields is clone size, J gene, D gene, V gene, CDR3 DNA, CDR3 protein. D genes are given only for firm matches. For some rows the clone size is stated as once, few or many, or as a class when expanded; others skip it.

clone_size: many
j_call: TRBJ1-1
d_call: -
v_call: TRBV12-3/TRBV12-4
cdr3_nt: TGTGCCAGCAGTTTAAGTAGCCTGGCTGAAGCTTTCTTT
cdr3_aa: CASSLSSLAEAFF

clone_size: -
j_call: TRBJ2-2
d_call: -
v_call: TRBV11-1
cdr3_nt: TGTGCCAGCAGCTTAATCCTGACGATGAACACCGGGGAGCTGTTTTTT
cdr3_aa: CASSLILTMNTGELFF

clone_size: few
j_call: TRBJ1-6
d_call: -
v_call: TRBV6-2/TRBV6-3
cdr3_nt: TGTGCCAGCCGGAAACCCACGAACTATAATTCACCCCTCCACTTT
cdr3_aa: CASRKPTNYNSPLHF

clone_size: few
j_call: TRBJ1-2
d_call: -
v_call: TRBV5-1
cdr3_nt: TGCGCCAGCAGCTTGGTTCTCGGAGGGATACCCTTAGGCTACACCTTC
cdr3_aa: CASSLVLGGIPLGYTF

clone_size: -
j_call: TRBJ2-1
d_call: TRBD2
v_call: TRBV11-3
cdr3_nt: TGTGCCAGCAATTCGGGGGGTGTTGAGCAGTTCTTC
cdr3_aa: CASNSGGVEQFF

clone_size: medium-sized
j_call: TRBJ2-1
d_call: -
v_call: TRBV28
cdr3_nt: TGTGCCAGCAGTAATACCGGGGGCAATGAGCAGTTCTTC
cdr3_aa: CASSNTGGNEQFF

clone_size: -
j_call: TRBJ2-7
d_call: TRBD2
v_call: TRBV6-1
cdr3_nt: TGTGCCACCGGGACTAGCGGTTCCTGGGAGCAGTACTTC
cdr3_aa: CATGTSGSWEQYF

clone_size: -
j_call: TRBJ2-1
d_call: TRBD1
v_call: TRBV7-3
cdr3_nt: TGTGCCAGCAGCTCAGACAGGGGATACTACAATGAGCAGTTCTTC
cdr3_aa: CASSSDRGYYNEQFF

clone_size: many
j_call: TRBJ1-1
d_call: -
v_call: TRBV11-1
cdr3_nt: TGTGCCAGCAGCTTCACTGAGACTAACATGAACACTGAAGCTTTCTTT
cdr3_aa: CASSFTETNMNTEAFF

clone_size: -
j_call: TRBJ2-7
d_call: TRBD2
v_call: TRBV12-3/TRBV12-4
cdr3_nt: TGTGCCAGCAGGAAACTACTAGCGGGCATCTACGAGCAGTACTTC
cdr3_aa: CASRKLLAGIYEQYF

clone_size: -
j_call: TRBJ1-6
d_call: -
v_call: TRBV5-1
cdr3_nt: TGCGCCAGCAGCCGTTCAGGGAATAATTCACCCCTCCACTTT
cdr3_aa: CASSRSGNNSPLHF

clone_size: -
j_call: TRBJ2-1
d_call: -
v_call: TRBV28
cdr3_nt: TGTGCCAGCGCTGACCCAGCCTCCTACAATGAGCAGTTCTTC
cdr3_aa: CASADPASYNEQFF

clone_size: few
j_call: TRBJ2-5
d_call: -
v_call: TRBV6-1
cdr3_nt: TGTGCCAGCAGGAGAGGGGTGGGAAGGAGGGAGACCCAGTACTTC
cdr3_aa: CASRRGVGRRETQYF

clone_size: few
j_call: TRBJ1-2
d_call: TRBD1
v_call: TRBV19
cdr3_nt: TGTGCCAGCTCAGGGGACAGGCGACCCTATGGCTACACCTTC
cdr3_aa: CASSGDRRPYGYTF

clone_size: many
j_call: TRBJ1-2
d_call: -
v_call: TRBV29-1
cdr3_nt: TGCAGCGCCGGGGACATTTCTAACTATGGCTACACCTTC
cdr3_aa: CSAGDISNYGYTF

clone_size: -
j_call: TRBJ2-1
d_call: -
v_call: TRBV6-5
cdr3_nt: TGTGCCAGCAGTTACTCAGGGCGGGATGAGCAGTTCTTC
cdr3_aa: CASSYSGRDEQFF

clone_size: -
j_call: TRBJ2-2
d_call: TRBD2
v_call: TRBV5-1
cdr3_nt: TGCGCCAGCGGGAGGGGTAGCACCGGGGAGCTGTTTTTT
cdr3_aa: CASGRGSTGELFF

clone_size: medium-sized
j_call: TRBJ2-7
d_call: TRBD2
v_call: TRBV7-3
cdr3_nt: TGTGCCAGCAGCTCCGGGACTATTAATGACGAGCAGTACTTC
cdr3_aa: CASSSGTINDEQYF

clone_size: few
j_call: TRBJ2-3
d_call: -
v_call: TRBV12-3/TRBV12-4
cdr3_nt: TGTGCCAGCAGTTCGGTGACAGATACGCAGTATTTT
cdr3_aa: CASSSVTDTQYF

clone_size: few
j_call: TRBJ1-2
d_call: -
v_call: TRBV28
cdr3_nt: TGTGCCAGCAGACGGATCTATGGCTACACCTTC
cdr3_aa: CASRRIYGYTF

clone_size: -
j_call: TRBJ2-7
d_call: -
v_call: TRBV11-2
cdr3_nt: TGTGCCAGCAGCTTAGGGACAGCTGTGGGTGAGCAGTACTTC
cdr3_aa: CASSLGTAVGEQYF

clone_size: few
j_call: TRBJ2-2
d_call: -
v_call: TRBV6-2/TRBV6-3
cdr3_nt: TGTGCCAGCAGTTATAGGGTAGATTCAGCCGGGGAGCTGTTTTTT
cdr3_aa: CASSYRVDSAGELFF

clone_size: few
j_call: TRBJ2-7
d_call: TRBD2
v_call: TRBV5-1
cdr3_nt: TGCGCCAGCAGCTTGGAAATGGCTAGCGGGGGGTACGAGCAGTACTTC
cdr3_aa: CASSLEMASGGYEQYF

clone_size: -
j_call: TRBJ2-1
d_call: TRBD1
v_call: TRBV9
cdr3_nt: TGTGCCAGCAGCGTAGGAGGTTTAGTAAGACAGGGGAACAATGAGCAGTTCTTC
cdr3_aa: CASSVGGLVRQGNNEQFF

clone_size: -
j_call: TRBJ1-2
d_call: -
v_call: TRBV6-1
cdr3_nt: TGTGCCAGCAGTGAGTCGGAGGGGTGGGCCTATGGCTACACCTTC
cdr3_aa: CASSESEGWAYGYTF

clone_size: many
j_call: TRBJ2-1
d_call: -
v_call: TRBV12-3/TRBV12-4
cdr3_nt: TGTGCCAGCACCTTGGTTCTCTCCTACAATGAGCAGTTCTTC
cdr3_aa: CASTLVLSYNEQFF

clone_size: large
j_call: TRBJ2-1
d_call: -
v_call: TRBV11-2
cdr3_nt: TGTGCCAGCAGCTTGGGACCCAGCTCCTACAATGAGCAGTTCTTC
cdr3_aa: CASSLGPSSYNEQFF

clone_size: few
j_call: TRBJ2-1
d_call: TRBD1
v_call: TRBV2
cdr3_nt: TGTGCCAGCTGCCGGGACAGGGGAGACAATGAGCAGTTCTTC
cdr3_aa: CASCRDRGDNEQFF

clone_size: -
j_call: TRBJ2-7
d_call: -
v_call: TRBV2
cdr3_nt: TGTGCCAGCGCCCGAGCTCACTACGAGCAGTACTTC
cdr3_aa: CASARAHYEQYF

clone_size: -
j_call: TRBJ2-7
d_call: TRBD2
v_call: TRBV6-2/TRBV6-3
cdr3_nt: TGTGCCAGCAGTTTCACGATCGGACTAGCCCGGGTCGAGCATTACTTC
cdr3_aa: CASSFTIGLARVEHYF